This record looks at one TCR beta chain sequence and its context. The data were obtained in a study of blood T cell repertoires in COVID-19. Study as a whole: Acute and convalescent COVID-19 samples came from the United States, Italy and Spain.

Cohort assignment relied on participant-reported clinical history. The trim removed 3 bases at V and 1 base at J, leaving 3 bases unmatched. The germline V gene encodes CDR1 SGHNT and CDR2 YYREEE (reference sequence). The CDR3 spans 16 residues. Per the study methods: Nucleated cell number was recorded as an estimate derived from reference gene primer amplification. Sequencing was performed with immunoSEQ multiplex PCR; in TCRdb, only in-frame clones are kept and a portion is missing. Clone size and V and J calls were adopted from that table, with D and trimming inferred from the DNA. In the table there are roughly 200,000 clones, roughly 86% of which are singletons.

The material sequenced was PBMCs or T cells enriched from blood (not recorded which). V is TRBV5-4 and J is TRBJ1-3; TRBD1 matches 11 bases. The clonotype was recovered from a woman under 40 who had recovered from COVID-19. The CDR3 reads CASSSRDRGSGNTIYF. The DNA of the CDR3 is TGTGCCAGCAGCTCCCGGGACAGGGGGTCTGGAAACACCATATATTTT.